The entry below describes one T cell receptor beta chain. This sample was taken from a study of CD8 T cells in Susac syndrome. TCR beta was sequenced from blood CD8+ and CD4+ T cells. The study used healthy donors as controls matched for age and sex. The V gene lost 4 bases and the J gene lost 2 bases, with 9 bases spanning the gap. The CDR3 loop spans 14 amino acids. Random-hexamer reverse transcription was applied to about 0.45 to 1 ug RNA. TCRdb re-called the immunoSEQ multiplex PCR reads through MiXCR, storing one row per CDR3 protein. The sample has more than 75,000 distinct CDR3 sequences, 94% seen once; the top ten hold about 0.25%.

The material sequenced was CD8+ T cells from PBMCs. This sequence joins TRBV12-3 or TRBV12-4 and TRBJ2-4; the D call may be TRBD1 or TRBD2 (5 bases each). The sequence came from a human donor in good health. CDR3 amino acids: CASSYPGPKNIQYF. DNA for the CDR3: TGTGCCAGCAGTTACCCGGGACCCAAAAACATTCAGTACTTC.